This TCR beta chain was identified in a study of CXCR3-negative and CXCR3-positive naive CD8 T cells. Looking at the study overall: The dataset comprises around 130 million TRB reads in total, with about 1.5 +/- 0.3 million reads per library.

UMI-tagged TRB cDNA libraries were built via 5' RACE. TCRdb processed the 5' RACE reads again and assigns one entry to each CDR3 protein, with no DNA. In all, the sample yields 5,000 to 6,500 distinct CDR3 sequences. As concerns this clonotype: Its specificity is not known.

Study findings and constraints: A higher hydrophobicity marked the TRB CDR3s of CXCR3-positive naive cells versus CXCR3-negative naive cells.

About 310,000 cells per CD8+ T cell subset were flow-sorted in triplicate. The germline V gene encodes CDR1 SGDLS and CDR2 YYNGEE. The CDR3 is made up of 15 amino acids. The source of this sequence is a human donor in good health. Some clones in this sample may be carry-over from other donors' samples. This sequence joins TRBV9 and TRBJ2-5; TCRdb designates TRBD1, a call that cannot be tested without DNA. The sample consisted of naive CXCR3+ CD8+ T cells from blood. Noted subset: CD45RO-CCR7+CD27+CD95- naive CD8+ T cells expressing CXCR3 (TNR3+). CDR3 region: CASSVGGARQETQYF.